This T cell receptor beta chain was profiled in a study of post-analysis software for immune sequencing data. Presence of unique molecular identifiers characterized the TCR beta cDNA libraries. TCRdb re-analysed the PCR reads in MiXCR, keeping a single row per CDR3 protein. Of hundreds of thousands of distinct CDR3 sequences listed, approximately 57% are singletons. This sequence was found in a girl under 18 with multiple sclerosis. Sequencing was carried out using blood.

CDR3 in amino acids: CSVGPGTGVLFF. In nucleotides, the CDR3 is TGCAGCGTTGGGCCTGGGACAGGCGTCCTGTTTTTT. The J gene is TRBJ1-4, the V gene TRBV29-1; 8 positions match TRBD1. V lost 4 bases to trimming and J lost 14 bases; unmatched junction nucleotides: 9. CDR3 length: 12 amino acids. Per germline, CDR1 SQVTM and CDR2 ANQGSEA.